Following are 9 T cell receptor beta chains from one sample sequenced in a study of T cells in tuberculosis. Data came from immunoSEQ multiplex PCR; TCRdb stores just in-frame clones and leaves some out. The table lists roughly 45,000 clones, around 94% of them singletons, with 1.9% in the top ten. Sequences were obtained from PBMCs. These receptors came from a donor aged 5-35 years with latent tuberculosis or without tuberculosis infection. Some clones in this sample may be carry-over from other donors' samples.

This chain connects TRBV6-5 to TRBJ2-1; 10 positions match TRBD1. CDR1 is MNHEY, CDR2 SVGAGI, per germline. The CDR3 consists of 15 residues. J was trimmed by 3 bases and V by 6 bases; bases with no gene match: 5. The CDR3 reads CASSTDRGIYNEQFF. CDR3 DNA sequence: TGTGCCAGCAGCACGGACAGGGGGATCTACAATGAGCAGTTCTTC.

This clone was seen only once. The CDR3 sequence: CASRRLLEGTEAFF. For the CDR3, the DNA is TGCGCCAGCAGACGTCTACTCGAGGGAACTGAAGCTTTCTTT. The rearrangement links TRBV5-1 to TRBJ1-1; D ambiguous. Trimming took 5 bases from V and 5 from J, leaving 16 bases between them. Germline values: CDR1 SGHRS, CDR2 YFSETQ. This CDR3 has 14 residues.

CDR3 bases: TGTGCCAGCAGTTCACCACAGACTAGCGGGAGGAAGAGCTCCTACAATGAGCAGTTCTTC. As protein: CASSSPQTSGRKSSYNEQFF. V usage is TRBV28 and J usage is TRBJ2-1, with 13 bases matching TRBD2. J lost 0 bases, V lost 4 bases, and 12 bases had no gene match. The V gene's germline CDR1 is MDHEN and CDR2 SYDVKM. This CDR3 is built from 20 residues. The variable domain in full, with the rest retrieved from reference TRBV28 and TRBJ2-1, is DVKVTQSSRYLVKRTGEKVFLECVQDMDHENMFWYRQDPGLGLRLIYFSYDVKMKEKGDIPEGYSVSREKKERFSLILESASTNQTSMYLCASSSPQTSGRKSSYNEQFFGPGTRLTVL.

The V gene is TRBV4-3, the J gene TRBJ1-2; TRBD1 is a possible D gene (6 bases). Germline-derived CDR1 and CDR2 are LGHNA and YSLEER. This CDR3 is 16 amino acids long. Trimming took 1 base from V and 2 from J, leaving 14 bases between them. The CDR3 is CASSQASGAINYGYTF. The CDR3 DNA sequence: TGCGCCAGCAGCCAAGCCTCAGGGGCGATAAACTATGGCTACACCTTC.

The V call is TRBV19, the J call TRBJ2-2; the D gene is possibly TRBD2 (6 bases). This CDR3 has 14 amino acids. Trimming shortened V by 5 bases and J by 7 bases, and 14 bases separated the two germline ends. Per germline, CDR1 LNHDA and CDR2 SQIVND (reference sequence). The CDR3 bases are TGTGCCAGTAGTGTGGGAGGAGGGGTCGGGGAGCTGTTTTTT. Residues: CASSVGGGVGELFF. The full variable domain, rest sourced from reference TRBV19 and TRBJ2-2, is DGGITQSPKYLFRKEGQNVTLSCEQNLNHDAMYWYRQDPGQGLRLIYYSQIVNDFQKGDIAEGYSVSREKKESFPLTVTSAQKNPTAFYLCASSVGGGVGELFFGEGSRLTVL.

The J gene is TRBJ1-1, the V gene TRBV27, with TRBD1 matching over 7 bases. The CDR3 covers 15 residues. The germline V gene encodes CDR1 MNHEY and CDR2 SMNVEV (reference sequence). V gave up 2 bases and J gave up 3 bases; unmatched junction bases: 6. The CDR3 DNA is TGTGCCAGCAGTTTAGGAGGGGGCCATCACACTGAAGCTTTCTTT. The encoded protein is CASSLGGGHHTEAFF.

V is TRBV5-6 and J is TRBJ2-7; weak D call: TRBD1 (6 bases). The CDR3 spans 15 residues. Per the germline V gene, CDR1 is SGHDT and CDR2 is YYEEEE. V was shortened by 2 bases and J by 4 bases, with 16 bases between the two germline ends. CDR3 in amino acids: CASSFEQGTFYEQYF. CDR3 DNA sequence: TGTGCCAGCAGCTTTGAACAGGGTACCTTTTACGAGCAGTACTTC.

The chain couples TRBV7-3 to TRBJ1-1; 8 nucleotides line up with TRBD1. J was trimmed by 4 bases and V by 4 bases; bases with no gene match: 2. This CDR3 comprises 13 residues. Germline CDR1 SGHTA, CDR2 FQGTGA. The CDR3: CASSSDRATEAFF. CDR3 DNA: TGTGCCAGCAGCTCGGACAGGGCCACTGAAGCTTTCTTT.

The chain has TRBV13 and TRBJ1-3; D is ambiguous. The CDR3 is 16 residues long. With 3 bases removed from V and 0 bases from J, the gap between germline ends came to 12 bases. Germline lookup yields CDR1 PRHDT and CDR2 FYEKMQ (reference sequence). CDR3 amino acids: CASSLSQSPSGNTIYF. CDR3 in DNA: TGTGCCAGCAGCTTGTCCCAGTCCCCCTCTGGAAACACCATATATTTT.